These T cell receptor beta chains were read from a single sample in a study of radiation and T cells in renal cell carcinoma. Sequenced by immunoSEQ multiplex PCR; TCRdb stores in-frame clones only, minus some. The sample has some 150,000 clones, 75% to 90% seen once. The material sequenced was blood, taken from a patient whose treatment included radiotherapy and nephrectomy. These receptors all come from a woman between 50 and 59 years old with renal cell carcinoma. CDR3s include the opening cysteine and the closing phenylalanine or tryptophan.

J	V	CDR3
TRBJ2-1	TRBV7-2	CASSLPSIYNEQFF
TRBJ1-2	TRBV6-1	CASRSRAPDYGYTF
TRBJ2-7	TRBV4-2	CASSQGTGRYEQYF
TRBJ2-1	TRBV6-5	CASSYGGALRGEQFF
TRBJ1-4	TRBV27	CASSVWTGRNEKLFF
TRBJ2-7	TRBV7-2	CASSLPAESYEQYF
TRBJ1-2	TRBV11-2	CASSRPGTVNYGYTF
TRBJ2-3	TRBV5-1	CASSRAGGSTDTQYF
TRBJ1-4	TRBV4-2	CASSQDREGSGKLFF
TRBJ2-2	TRBV27	CASNWLGRANTGELFF
TRBJ2-5	TRBV7-2	CASSLSGTTQETQYF
TRBJ1-2	TRBV19	CASSIDGANYGYTF
TRBJ1-2	TRBV10-3	CAISETGAGYTF
TRBJ2-2	TRBV5-6	CASSLGGLSTGELFF
TRBJ2-5	TRBV10-3	CAISESIRGTQETQYF
TRBJ1-5	TRBV19	CASSNTNTGLWNQPQHF
TRBJ2-3	TRBV19	CASSPQGLAGADTQYF
TRBJ2-3	TRBV4-3	CASSQGLADTQYF
TRBJ2-1	TRBV14	CASSQSGLVHKFF
TRBJ1-2	TRBV7-8	CASSLGVPGRGVHGYTF
TRBJ1-2	TRBV6-5	CASTPGGPYGYTF
TRBJ2-7	TRBV5-1	CASSTSDSHEQYF
TRBJ1-1	TRBV7-6	CASSRLSRDRGEAFF
TRBJ2-7	TRBV25-1	CASSAGYEQYF
TRBJ2-7	TRBV7-3	CASSLTGGGEYEQYF
TRBJ1-1	TRBV4-3	CASSKTGDTEAFF
TRBJ2-7	TRBV9	CASSDQLTYEQYF
TRBJ2-5	TRBV21-1	CASSKMGEETQYF
TRBJ1-5	TRBV6-5	CASSPDGLGNQPQHF
TRBJ1-1	TRBV18	CASSPFSGTEAFF
TRBJ2-2	TRBV19	CASYRGNTGELFF
TRBJ2-7	TRBV7-9	CASSLGIGSYEQYF
TRBJ2-3	TRBV9	CASSVEWVADTQYF
TRBJ1-6	TRBV7-2	CASSPGQGRPYNSPLHF
TRBJ2-7	TRBV19	CASSMLYIGHEQYF
TRBJ1-3	TRBV4-1	CASTAGGYGAIYF
TRBJ1-3	TRBV7-9	CASSPLGTASNTIYF
TRBJ2-7	TRBV19	CASSTGRGPYEQYF
TRBJ1-5	TRBV5-6	CASSLARGPGNQPQHF
TRBJ2-2	TRBV4-3	CASSPYRTGELFF
TRBJ1-1	TRBV10-3	CAISPRTDTEAFF
TRBJ2-3	TRBV7-2	CASSTGQRGDTQYF
TRBJ2-1	TRBV4-2	CASSSWTSGRKEQFF
TRBJ2-7	TRBV5-1	CASSLLAGISYEQYF
TRBJ2-2	TRBV6-5	CASSPTRRTGELFF